This T cell receptor (beta chain) was observed in a study of early stage breast cancer tumors. Study summary: Average read coverage per sample was 7.5 to 10-fold.

The assay was immunoSEQ multiplex PCR, and TCRdb's table has in-frame clones only and misses some. The sample has 30,000 or so clones, around 75% seen once; the top ten hold 4% to 5%. Study-level findings and limits: Tumors had roughly 2.5-fold higher T cell density than normal breast.

CDR3 size: 13 residues. Trimming cost V 0 bases and J 3 bases, with 4 bases left between them. The V gene's germline CDR1 is SGDLS and CDR2 YYNGEE. This clone occurred a few times. Its antigen is currently unknown. Sequencing input: blood. The chain couples TRBV9 to TRBJ2-1, with D hard to call. The TCR originated in a person aged 35 to 50 with breast cancer. The CDR3 protein is CASSVADYNEQFF. The CDR3 coding sequence is TGTGCCAGCAGCGTAGCTGACTACAATGAGCAGTTCTTC.